Below, 16 T cell receptor beta chains from the same sample are listed, as sequenced in a study of neurological immune-mediated disorders. From the 5' RACE reads, TCRdb called clonotypes with MiXCR, one entry per CDR3 protein. The table has 35,000 to 45,000 distinct CDR3 sequences, under 7.5% seen once; the top ten hold less than 4.5%. The sample was PBMCs. These receptors originate from a woman aged 40 to 55 in good health.

This clonotype was observed at least ten times. The chain employs TRBV6-6 and TRBJ1-2; D possibly corresponds to TRBD1 (5 bases). Trimming removed 6 bases from V and 0 bases from J, with 14 bases in between. CDR1 and CDR2 from the germline V gene are MNHNY and SVGAGI (reference sequence). The CDR3 is made up of 15 amino acids. The CDR3 sequence is CASRQGRETNYGYTF. The CDR3 nucleotides are TGTGCCAGCAGGCAGGGCCGAGAGACTAACTATGGCTACACCTTC.

In its sample, this clonotype was seen many times. This chain links TRBV5-1 with TRBJ1-2, with 7 bases lining up with TRBD1. The germline gives CDR1 SGHRS, CDR2 YFSETQ. The junction had 7 bases not matched to a gene; V was cut back by 5 bases and J by 6 bases. The CDR3 has 13 residues. CDR3 coding DNA: TGCGCCAGCAGTCCGAAAGGGGGCGATGGCTACACCTTC. Translation: CASSPKGGDGYTF.

There are many counts of this clonotype. The rearrangement joins TRBV5-5 to TRBJ1-1, with a weak D call TRBD1 (5 bases). Germline CDR1 and CDR2: SGHKS and YYEKEE (reference sequence). V dropped 0 bases and J dropped 0 bases, with 9 bases sitting between them. This CDR3 comprises 15 residues. The DNA for the CDR3 is TGTGCCAGCAGCTTGGTTCAGGGACTGAACACTGAAGCTTTCTTT. It yields the protein CASSLVQGLNTEAFF.

This clonotype was found many times. The chain combines TRBV9 with TRBJ2-1, with D unclear. V gave up 4 bases and J gave up 0 bases, with 8 bases separating them. The length of the CDR3 is 14 residues. In germline, CDR1 is SGDLS, CDR2 YYNGEE. Here the CDR3 reads CASSPRLSYNEQFF. Written as DNA, the CDR3 is TGTGCCAGCAGCCCTAGGCTCTCCTACAATGAGCAGTTCTTC.

This clonotype was counted many times. The chain couples TRBV20-1 to TRBJ2-5; weak D call: TRBD2 (5 bases). The germline CDR1 and CDR2 sequences are DFQATT and SNEGSKA (reference sequence). Between the trimmed V and J ends, which lost 0 bases and 7 bases, there was a span of 6 bases. This CDR3 contains 11 residues. The DNA of the CDR3 is TGCAGTGCTAGAGACCGGGGGACCCAGTACTTC. Its translation is CSARDRGTQYF.

On this clonotype itself: The CDR3 does not end in the conserved phenylalanine or tryptophan, so this is likely a read error. The J gene is TRBJ2-3, the V gene TRBV2, with a tentative D call TRBD2 (6 bases). Trimming pared 6 bases from V and 10 bases from J, leaving 17 bases between. This CDR3 contains 13 residues. Germline loops: CDR1 SNHLY, CDR2 FYNNEI. The CDR3 sequence: CASRDTSPLAQYL. As DNA, the CDR3 is TGTGCCAGCAGGGATACTAGCCCTCTGGCGCAGTATCTT.

This clonotype was found many times. V gene TRBV12-3 or TRBV12-4 combines with J gene TRBJ2-2; no clear D gene. The CDR3 extends over 15 amino acids. V was cut by 5 bases and J by 0 bases, with 10 bases left in between. CDR3 protein: CASSPLLANTGELFF. CDR3 bases: TGTGCCAGCAGTCCCCTCCTAGCGAACACCGGGGAGCTGTTTTTT.

This clonotype was recorded many times. The chain links TRBV20-1 to TRBJ1-5; D is unresolved. The CDR3 sequence is 15 residues long. Germline CDR1 DFQATT, CDR2 SNEGSKA (reference sequence). The V end lost 3 bases, the J end lost 2 bases, and 14 bases lay between the germline ends. In DNA, the CDR3 is TGCAGTGCTAGGGGTCAGAGGGTTGGCAATCAGCCCCAGCATTTT. It encodes CSARGQRVGNQPQHF.

This clonotype was detected ten times or more. The rearrangement uses TRBV6-6 and TRBJ2-1; 9 bases are shared with TRBD2. J gave up 7 bases and V 2 bases, and 6 bases lay outside the gene matches. Germline CDR1 is MNHNY and CDR2 is SVGAGI (reference sequence). This CDR3 has 15 amino acids. The CDR3 spells CASSYPSGTRNEQFF. The CDR3 nucleotides are TGTGCCAGCAGTTACCCTAGCGGGACAAGGAATGAGCAGTTCTTC.

This clonotype showed up many times. The chain is built from TRBV3-1 and TRBJ2-1; D might be TRBD2 (6 bases). This CDR3 region has 17 residues. With 1 base removed from V and 5 bases from J, the gap between germline ends came to 18 bases. Per germline, CDR1 LGHDT and CDR2 YNNKEL (reference sequence). CDR3 nucleotides: TGTGCCAGCAGCCAAGGGGTCCGGGAGATCGGCAACAATGAGCAGTTCTTC. Protein: CASSQGVREIGNNEQFF.

This clonotype appeared many times. The chain has TRBV3-1 and TRBJ2-5; D gene unclear. CDR3 length equals 12 residues. Germline CDR1 reads LGHDT; CDR2 reads YNNKEL (reference sequence). Trimming shortened V by 4 bases and J by 3 bases, and 6 bases separated the two germline ends. The CDR3 loop is CASSRAEETQYF. CDR3 nucleotides: TGTGCCAGCAGCCGGGCCGAAGAGACCCAGTACTTC.

At least ten counts were recorded for this clonotype. J is TRBJ2-7 and V is TRBV6-6; D is unclear. This CDR3 is built from 12 residues. The germline gives CDR1 MNHNY, CDR2 SVGAGI (reference sequence). V gave up 1 base and J gave up 3 bases, with 4 bases separating them. CDR3 DNA sequence: TGTGCCAGCAGTTACTATGTCTACGAGCAGTACTTC. It specifies CASSYYVYEQYF.

This clonotype was recorded at least ten times. CDR3 sequence reads: CSARSDPNSPLHF. DNA of the CDR3: TGCAGTGCTAGGAGCGATCCCAATTCACCCCTCCACTTT. This chain uses TRBV20-1 with TRBJ1-6; D unclear. Trimming removed 3 bases from V and 7 bases from J, with 10 bases in between. The length of the CDR3 is 13 residues. Germline V lookup: CDR1 DFQATT, CDR2 SNEGSKA (reference sequence).

This clonotype was seen many times. V and J are TRBV28 and TRBJ1-2, with 7 bases fitting TRBD1. The junction had 5 bases not matched to a gene; V was cut back by 6 bases and J by 4 bases. This CDR3 is built from 13 residues. Germline CDR1 MDHEN, CDR2 SYDVKM. CDR3 residues: CASRSGQAYGYTF. CDR3 bases: TGTGCCAGCAGATCCGGACAGGCCTATGGCTACACCTTC.

This clonotype was counted at least ten times. CDR3 residues: CASSEWARVSDTQYF. The CDR3 DNA sequence: TGTGCCAGCAGTGAATGGGCCCGCGTGTCGGATACGCAGTATTTT. The rearrangement links TRBV6-1 to TRBJ2-3; D unresolved. This CDR3 has 15 residues. V shed 2 bases and J shed 6 bases, with 15 bases lying between them. Germline CDR1 MNHNS, CDR2 SASEGT.

Within the sample, this clonotype is medium-sized. The chain employs TRBV7-9 and TRBJ2-5; perhaps TRBD1 as D (6 bases). The V gene's germline CDR1 is SEHNR and CDR2 FQNEAQ (reference sequence). CDR3 length: 14 residues. Between the trimmed V and J ends, which lost 2 bases and 3 bases, there was a span of 10 bases. For the CDR3, the DNA is TGTGCCAGCAGCTTAACCGGGACAAAAGAGACCCAGTACTTC. Its translation is CASSLTGTKETQYF.